This T cell receptor (beta chain) originates from a study of blood T cell repertoires in COVID-19. Turning to the study itself: T cells, B-cell-depleted T cells, or PBMCs provided the cDNA or gDNA that served as material.

The germline CDR1 and CDR2 sequences are SGHAT and FQNNGV. Trimming at V came to 5 bases and at J to 4 bases, leaving 10 bases not matched to a gene. CDR3 length equals 15 residues. TCRdb keeps only in-frame clones here, not all; method: immunoSEQ multiplex PCR. This repertoire shows 150,000 to 200,000 clones, over 80% found once; its top ten account for roughly 13%. Everyone who took part was roughly 18 to 90 years old, and they came from 20 to 25 US areas. Participants had their cohort set by participant-reported clinical history. The chain recombines TRBV11-2 with TRBJ2-7; 8 nucleotides align to TRBD1. This TCR derives from a woman aged 55-70 years who had recovered from COVID-19. Sequenced sample: PBMCs or T cells enriched from blood (not recorded which). DNA of the CDR3: TGTGCCAGCAGCCACATCAGGGGGCCCGAATACGAGCAGTACTTC. Amino acids: CASSHIRGPEYEQYF.